This T cell receptor (beta chain) appears in the sequencing data of a study of cytomegalovirus exposure and HLA in healthy donors. Study-wide results and caveats: Analysis was performed later, and it showed HLA-associated TCR beta chains to be more clonally expanded than equally common others. The only immune exposure information that was available was CMV serostatus. Several V segments, TRBV6-2 and TRBV6-3 among them, could not be told apart and were dropped.

This CDR3 is built from 14 residues. The germline gives CDR1 MNHEY, CDR2 SMNVEV (reference sequence). Trimming removed 7 bases from V and 3 bases from J; junction bases left unmatched: 7. As to this clone: Its antigen is still unknown.

This PCR relied on a set of 60 Vbeta primers and 13 Jbeta primers. Sequencing was performed with immunoSEQ multiplex PCR; in TCRdb, only in-frame clones are kept and a portion is missing. The sample lists 100,000 to 120,000 clones; 78% were seen once. The genes are TRBV27 and TRBJ1-1; 8 bases align to TRBD1. The TCR comes from a man aged 25 to 45 in good health and CMV-seronegative. Source material: PBMCs. This CDR3 reads CASTQDRADTEAFF. The CDR3 region has the DNA TGTGCCAGCACTCAGGACAGGGCAGACACTGAAGCTTTCTTT.